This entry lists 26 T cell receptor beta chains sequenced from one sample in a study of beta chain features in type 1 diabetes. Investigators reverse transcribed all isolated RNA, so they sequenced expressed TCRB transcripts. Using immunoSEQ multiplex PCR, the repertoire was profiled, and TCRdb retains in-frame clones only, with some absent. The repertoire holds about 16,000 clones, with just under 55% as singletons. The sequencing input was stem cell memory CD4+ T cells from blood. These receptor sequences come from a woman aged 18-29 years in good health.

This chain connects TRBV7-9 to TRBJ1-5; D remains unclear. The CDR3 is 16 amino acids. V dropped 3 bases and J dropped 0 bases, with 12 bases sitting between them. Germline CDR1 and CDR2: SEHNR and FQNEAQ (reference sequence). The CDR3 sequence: CASSFGGGPSNQPQHF. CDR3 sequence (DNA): TGTGCCAGCAGCTTCGGTGGAGGGCCTAGCAATCAGCCCCAGCATTTT.

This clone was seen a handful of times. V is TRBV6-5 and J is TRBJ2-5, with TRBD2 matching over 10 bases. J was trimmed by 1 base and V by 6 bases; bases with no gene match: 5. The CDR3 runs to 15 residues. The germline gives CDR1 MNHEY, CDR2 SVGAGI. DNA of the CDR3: TGTGCCAGCAGGTTAGCGGGAGGCGGCCAAGAGACCCAGTACTTC. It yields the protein CASRLAGGGQETQYF.

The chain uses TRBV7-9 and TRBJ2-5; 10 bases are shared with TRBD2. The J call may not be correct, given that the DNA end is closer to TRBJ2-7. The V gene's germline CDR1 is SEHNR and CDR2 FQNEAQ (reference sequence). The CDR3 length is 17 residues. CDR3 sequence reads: CASSFRHQAGGVYEQYF. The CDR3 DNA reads TGTGCCAGCAGCTTCCGACATCAAGCGGGGGGGGTCTACGAGCAGTACTTC.

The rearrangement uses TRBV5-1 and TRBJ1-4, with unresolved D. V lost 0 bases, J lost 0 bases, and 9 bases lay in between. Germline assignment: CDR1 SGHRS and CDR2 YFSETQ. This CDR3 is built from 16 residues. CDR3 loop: CASSLAADSTNEKLFF. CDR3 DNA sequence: TGCGCCAGCAGCTTGGCGGCAGACTCAACTAATGAAAAACTGTTTTTT.

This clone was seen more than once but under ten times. The CDR3 loop reads CASSLAGAGTGELFF. CDR3 nucleotide sequence: TGCGCCAGCAGCTTGGCCGGAGCGGGCACCGGGGAGCTGTTTTTT. This rearrangement joins TRBV5-1 to TRBJ2-2, with D maybe TRBD2 (6 bases). V was clipped by 0 bases and J by 4 bases, with 10 bases between them. Germline CDR1 and CDR2: SGHRS and YFSETQ. The length of the CDR3 is 15 residues.

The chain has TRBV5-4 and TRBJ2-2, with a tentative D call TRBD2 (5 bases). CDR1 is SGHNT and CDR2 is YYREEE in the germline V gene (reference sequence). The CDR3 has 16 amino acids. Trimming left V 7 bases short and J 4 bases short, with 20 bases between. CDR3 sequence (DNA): TGTGCCAGCCATACGACGGGGTTACTCCCCACCGGGGAGCTGTTTTTT. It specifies CASHTTGLLPTGELFF.

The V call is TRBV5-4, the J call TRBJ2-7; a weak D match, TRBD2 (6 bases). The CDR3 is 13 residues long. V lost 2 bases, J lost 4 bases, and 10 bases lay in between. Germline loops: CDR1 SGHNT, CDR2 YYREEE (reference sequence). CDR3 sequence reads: CASSLRGTYEQYF. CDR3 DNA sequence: TGTGCCAGCAGCTTACGGGGGACGTACGAGCAGTACTTC.

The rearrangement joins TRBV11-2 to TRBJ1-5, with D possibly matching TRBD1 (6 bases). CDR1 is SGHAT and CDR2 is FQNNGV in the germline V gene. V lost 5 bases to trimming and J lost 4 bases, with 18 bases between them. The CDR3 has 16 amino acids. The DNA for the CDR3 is TGTGCCAGCAGCCCTCTGGGGGCTGGAAGGAATCAGCCCCAGCATTTT. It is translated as CASSPLGAGRNQPQHF.

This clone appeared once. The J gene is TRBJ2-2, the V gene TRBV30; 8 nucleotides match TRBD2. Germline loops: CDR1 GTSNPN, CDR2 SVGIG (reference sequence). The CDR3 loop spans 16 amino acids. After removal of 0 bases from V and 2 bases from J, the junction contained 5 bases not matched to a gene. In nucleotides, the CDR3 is TGTGCCTGGAGTGTACCCAGCGGGAGAAACACCGGGGAGCTGTTTTTT. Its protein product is CAWSVPSGRNTGELFF.

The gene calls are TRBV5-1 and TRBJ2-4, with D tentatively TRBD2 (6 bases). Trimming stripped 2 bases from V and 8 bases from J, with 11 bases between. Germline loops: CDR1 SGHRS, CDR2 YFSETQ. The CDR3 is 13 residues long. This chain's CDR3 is CASSFGGVDIQYF. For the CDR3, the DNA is TGCGCCAGCAGCTTTGGAGGGGTGGACATTCAGTACTTC.

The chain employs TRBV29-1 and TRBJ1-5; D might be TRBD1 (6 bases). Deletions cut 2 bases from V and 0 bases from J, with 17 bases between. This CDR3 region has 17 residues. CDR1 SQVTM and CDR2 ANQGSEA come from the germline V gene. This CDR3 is CSVEFGWTESSNQPQHF. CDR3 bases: TGCAGCGTTGAATTTGGTTGGACAGAGAGTAGCAATCAGCCCCAGCATTTT.

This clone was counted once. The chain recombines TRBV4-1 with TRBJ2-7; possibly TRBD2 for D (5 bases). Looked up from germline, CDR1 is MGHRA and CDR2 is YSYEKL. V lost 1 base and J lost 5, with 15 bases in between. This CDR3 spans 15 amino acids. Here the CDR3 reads CASSQVGLARDEQYF. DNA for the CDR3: TGCGCCAGCAGCCAAGTAGGGCTAGCAAGGGACGAGCAGTACTTC.

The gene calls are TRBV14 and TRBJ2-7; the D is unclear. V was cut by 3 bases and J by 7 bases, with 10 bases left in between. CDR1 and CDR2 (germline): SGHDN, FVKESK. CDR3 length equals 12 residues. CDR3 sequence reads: CASSHPPGEQYF. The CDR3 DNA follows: TGTGCCAGCAGCCACCCTCCCGGGGAGCAGTACTTC.

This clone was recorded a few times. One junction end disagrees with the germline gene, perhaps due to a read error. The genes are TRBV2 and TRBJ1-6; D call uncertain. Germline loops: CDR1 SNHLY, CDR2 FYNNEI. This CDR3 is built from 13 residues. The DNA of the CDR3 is TGTGCCAGCAGGGAAGTCATGAATTCACCCCTCCACTTT. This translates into CASREVMNSPLHF.

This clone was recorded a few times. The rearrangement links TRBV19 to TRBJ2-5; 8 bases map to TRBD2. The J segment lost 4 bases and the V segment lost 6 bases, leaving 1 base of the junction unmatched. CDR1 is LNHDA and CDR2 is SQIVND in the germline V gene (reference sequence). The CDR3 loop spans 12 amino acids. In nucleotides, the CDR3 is TGTGCCAGTAGCGGGACTAGAGAGACCCAGTACTTC. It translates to CASSGTRETQYF.

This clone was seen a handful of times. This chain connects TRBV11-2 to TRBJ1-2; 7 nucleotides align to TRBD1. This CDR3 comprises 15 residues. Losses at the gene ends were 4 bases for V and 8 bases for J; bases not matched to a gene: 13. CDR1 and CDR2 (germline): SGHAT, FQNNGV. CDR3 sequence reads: CASSSIVTQGGGYTF. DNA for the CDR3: TGTGCCAGCAGCTCGATCGTGACGCAGGGGGGCGGCTACACCTTC.

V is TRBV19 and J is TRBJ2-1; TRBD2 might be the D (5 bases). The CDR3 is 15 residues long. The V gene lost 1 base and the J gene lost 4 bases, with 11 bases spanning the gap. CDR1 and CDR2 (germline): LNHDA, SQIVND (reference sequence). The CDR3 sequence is CASSIVAGQYNEQFF. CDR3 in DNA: TGTGCCAGTAGTATAGTGGCGGGCCAATACAATGAGCAGTTCTTC.

DNA of the CDR3: TGTGCCAGTAGTGCCAGGGACAGGCTGACCGGCTACACCTTC. Translating it yields CASSARDRLTGYTF. The genes are TRBV19 and TRBJ1-2; 8 nucleotides line up with TRBD1. From germline, CDR1 is LNHDA and CDR2 SQIVND (reference sequence). CDR3 length: 14 residues. V dropped 5 bases and J dropped 8; count of bases not matched to a gene: 10. Full variable domain (outside the CDR3, taken from reference TRBV19 and TRBJ1-2): DGGITQSPKYLFRKEGQNVTLSCEQNLNHDAMYWYRQDPGQGLRLIYYSQIVNDFQKGDIAEGYSVSREKKESFPLTVTSAQKNPTAFYLCASSARDRLTGYTFGSGTRLTVV.

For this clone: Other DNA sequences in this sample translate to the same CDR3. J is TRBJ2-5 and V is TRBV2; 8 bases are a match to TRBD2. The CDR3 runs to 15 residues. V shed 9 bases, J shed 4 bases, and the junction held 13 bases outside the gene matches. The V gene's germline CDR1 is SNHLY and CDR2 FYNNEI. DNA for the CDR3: TGTGCCAGTAGCCTATATAGCGGGATCGGAGAGACCCAGTACTTC. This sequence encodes CASSLYSGIGETQYF. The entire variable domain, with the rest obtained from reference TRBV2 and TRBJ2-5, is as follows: EPEVTQTPSHQVTQMGQEVILRCVPISNHLYFYWYRQILGQKVEFLVSFYNNEISEKSEIFDDQFSVERPDGSNFTLKIRSTKLEDSAMYFCASSLYSGIGETQYFGPGTRLLVL.

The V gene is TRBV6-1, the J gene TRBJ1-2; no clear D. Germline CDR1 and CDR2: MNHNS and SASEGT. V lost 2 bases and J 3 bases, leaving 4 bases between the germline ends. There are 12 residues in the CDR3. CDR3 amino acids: CASSEQDYGYTF. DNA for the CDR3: TGTGCCAGCAGTGAACAGGACTATGGCTACACCTTC.

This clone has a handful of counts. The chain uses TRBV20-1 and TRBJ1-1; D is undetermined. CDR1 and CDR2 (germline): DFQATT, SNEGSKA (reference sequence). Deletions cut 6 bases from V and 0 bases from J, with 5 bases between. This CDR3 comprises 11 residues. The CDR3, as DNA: TGCAGTGCCCGGGTGAACACTGAAGCTTTCTTT. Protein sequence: CSARVNTEAFF.

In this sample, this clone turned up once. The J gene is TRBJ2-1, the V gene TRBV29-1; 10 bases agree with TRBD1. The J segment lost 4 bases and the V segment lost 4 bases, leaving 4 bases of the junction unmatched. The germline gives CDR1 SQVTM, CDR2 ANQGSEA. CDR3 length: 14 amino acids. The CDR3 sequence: CSVVSDRGYNEQFF. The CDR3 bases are TGCAGCGTTGTATCGGACAGGGGGTACAATGAGCAGTTCTTC.

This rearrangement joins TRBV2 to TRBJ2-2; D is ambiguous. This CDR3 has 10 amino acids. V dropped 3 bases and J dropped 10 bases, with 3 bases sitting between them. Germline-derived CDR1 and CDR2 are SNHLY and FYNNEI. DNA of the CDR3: TGTGCCAGCAGTGAGGCGGAGCTGTTTTTT. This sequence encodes CASSEAELFF.

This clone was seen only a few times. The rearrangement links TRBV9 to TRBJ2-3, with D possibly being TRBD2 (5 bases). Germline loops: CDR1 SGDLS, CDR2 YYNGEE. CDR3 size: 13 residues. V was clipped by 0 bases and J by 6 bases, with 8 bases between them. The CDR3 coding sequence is TGTGCCAGCAGCGTAGCTGGAGGTGATACGCAGTATTTT. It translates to CASSVAGGDTQYF.

CDR3 nucleotide sequence: TGTGCCAGCAGTTACTCGAGGTTGACAGATACGCAGTATTTT. Protein product: CASSYSRLTDTQYF. The chain uses TRBV6-5 and TRBJ2-3; D is undetermined. The CDR3 sequence is 14 residues long. V was shortened by 0 bases and J by 3 bases, with 7 bases between the two germline ends. The germline gives CDR1 MNHEY, CDR2 SVGAGI.

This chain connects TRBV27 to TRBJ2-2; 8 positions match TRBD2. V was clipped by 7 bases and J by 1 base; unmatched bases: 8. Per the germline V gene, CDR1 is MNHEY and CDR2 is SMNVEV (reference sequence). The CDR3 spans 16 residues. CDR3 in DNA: TGTGCCAGCACCCGGGAGGGGTTTGGGAACACCGGGGAGCTGTTTTTT. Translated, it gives CASTREGFGNTGELFF.